Listed here are 3 T cell receptor beta chains from one sample, sequenced in a study of blood T cell repertoires in COVID-19. Assay used: immunoSEQ multiplex PCR; TCRdb lists only in-frame clones, some missing. In the table there are tens of thousands of clones, approximately 86% of which are singletons. The specimen sequenced was peripheral blood. Every receptor here comes from a woman in her sixties or seventies with acute or convalescent COVID-19.

The chain has TRBV19 and TRBJ1-5; 7 nucleotides align to TRBD1. There are 14 residues in the CDR3. V lost 2 bases to trimming and J lost 6 bases; unmatched junction nucleotides: 4. CDR1 and CDR2 (germline): LNHDA, SQIVND (reference sequence). CDR3 nucleotides: TGTGCCAGTAGTATAAAACAGGGGCCTCAGCCCCAGCATTTT. Protein: CASSIKQGPQPQHF.

The table lists this clone with a few counts. V and J are TRBV6-5 and TRBJ2-2, with D unresolved. Per germline, CDR1 MNHEY and CDR2 SVGAGI. This CDR3 comprises 15 residues. Trimming took 9 bases from V and 0 from J, leaving 14 bases between them. The CDR3 nucleotides read TGTGCCAGTAGCTTGATGGCCGCGAACACCGGGGAGCTGTTTTTT. Its protein product is CASSLMAANTGELFF.

The count of this clone is one. This chain links TRBV28 with TRBJ1-2, with 9 positions matching TRBD1. With V trimmed by 2 bases and J by 6 bases, 22 bases remained unmatched. Germline values: CDR1 MDHEN, CDR2 SYDVKM. The CDR3 contains 20 residues. CDR3 sequence: CASSLAHWELNRGRRDGYTF. In DNA, the CDR3 is TGTGCCAGCAGTTTAGCACATTGGGAATTGAACAGGGGGCGGCGGGATGGCTACACCTTC.